This T cell receptor beta chain is drawn from a study of blood T cell repertoires in COVID-19. This CDR3 has 13 amino acids. Germline CDR1 and CDR2: MNHEY and SMNVEV (reference sequence). V gave up 4 bases and J gave up 3 bases, with 10 bases separating them. Profiling relied on immunoSEQ multiplex PCR, and the TCRdb table lists in-frame clones only, not all of them. This sample yields over 250,000 clones, of which roughly 80% are seen a single time; over 4% belongs to the top ten. The clonotype was recovered from a man in his forties who had been exposed to COVID-19. Sequencing used PBMCs or T cells enriched from blood (not recorded which). The rearrangement links TRBV27 to TRBJ2-7; D call uncertain. This CDR3 is CASSSPPRYEQYF. In nucleotides, the CDR3 is TGTGCCAGCAGTTCTCCTCCCCGCTACGAGCAGTACTTC.